The sequence of this T cell receptor (beta chain) was determined in a study of radiation and T cells in renal cell carcinoma. This CDR3 is built from 14 residues. V lost 4 bases and J lost 4, with 13 bases in between. Germline lookup yields CDR1 SGHTA and CDR2 FQGNSA. Treatment defined: treatment-naive control, cytoreductive nephrectomy. Using immunoSEQ multiplex PCR, the repertoire was profiled, and TCRdb retains in-frame clones only, with some absent. The sample carries about 7,900 clones, approximately 64% recorded once. The sample consisted of tumor tissue, taken from a patient whose treatment was nephrectomy without radiotherapy. This rearrangement joins TRBV7-2 to TRBJ1-2; D ambiguous. The sequence came from a woman aged 70-85 years with renal cell carcinoma. CDR3 protein: CASSSLEGIYGYTF. The CDR3 nucleotides are TGTGCCAGCAGCTCCCTTGAGGGCATCTATGGCTACACCTTC. The full variable domain, with the rest looked up from reference TRBV7-2 and TRBJ1-2, is GAGVSQSPSNKVTEKGKDVELRCDPISGHTALYWYRQSLGQGLEFLIYFQGNSAPDKSGLPSDRFSAERTGGSVSTLTIQRTQQEDSAVYLCASSSLEGIYGYTFGSGTRLTVV.